The T cell receptor beta chain under discussion was sequenced for a study of blood T cell repertoires in COVID-19. Across the whole study: Acute and convalescent COVID-19 specimens originated in the United States, Italy and Spain.

Per the original methods: It was from reference gene primer amplification that nucleated cell counts were estimated. Profiling relied on immunoSEQ multiplex PCR, and the TCRdb table lists in-frame clones only, not all of them. The V and J calls and the clone size are those of that table, but D and trimming were determined from the DNA. Counted here are about 200,000 clones, approximately 87% occurring once; the ten biggest clones make up 2.2%. The sequenced sample consisted of peripheral blood. The sequence derives from a woman in her forties or fifties with acute or convalescent COVID-19.

CDR3 in DNA: TGTGCCAGCAGCCCCTGGAGAACCGGGGAGCTGTTTTTT. It is translated as CASSPWRTGELFF. V is TRBV9 and J is TRBJ2-2; D call uncertain. Germline values: CDR1 SGDLS, CDR2 YYNGEE. This CDR3 comprises 13 residues. V was trimmed by 4 bases and J by 5 bases, leaving 9 bases between them.